This T cell receptor beta chain stems from a study of shared clonotypes between healthy human individuals. Some clones are missing from TCRdb's copy, which holds only in-frame ones; the method was immunoSEQ multiplex PCR. Of around 2.3 million clones listed, 90% to 96% were seen once; the top ten hold around 0.13%. After removal of 5 bases from V and 5 bases from J, the junction contained 14 bases not matched to a gene. Per the germline V gene, CDR1 is LNHNV and CDR2 is YYDKDF (reference sequence). CDR3 length equals 17 residues. Investigators divided CD4+ cells into CD45RA+ naive and CD45RA-negative memory subsets.

This sequence was found in a man aged 18 to 35 in good health. The chain joins TRBV15 to TRBJ2-3; TRBD2 matches at 9 bases. Sequenced input: naive CD4+ T cells sorted from blood. Subset specified: CD45RA+ positively selected. The CDR3 spells CATSSPILAGLIDTQYF. The CDR3 bases are TGTGCCACCAGCTCACCGATTCTAGCGGGACTTATAGATACGCAGTATTTT.